This is a list of T cell receptor beta chains from one sample in a study of OX40 agonist ivuxolimab in advanced cancers. Only in-frame clones appear in the TCRdb table, and some are missing; sequencing was by immunoSEQ multiplex PCR. Here the sample spans around 80,000 clones, 92% being singletons. The material sequenced was CD4+ or CD8+ T cells sorted from blood, taken in a trial of the OX40 agonist ivuxolimab. The receptors come from an adult with an advanced solid tumor such as melanoma, head and neck, liver or kidney cancer. The CDR3 runs from the conserved cysteine through the conserved F or W. Fields, in order: V gene, CDR3 protein.

>TRBV6-1
CASRGFVGGETQYF
>TRBV9
CASSDLGVRGFTEAFF
>TRBV5-6
CASSLGQNNYGYTF
>TRBV13
CASSLPGGTTYNEQFF
>TRBV7-3
CASSQGQQAFF
>TRBV27
CASSGSGTGGETQYF
>TRBV19
CASSIQGTVFTYEQYF
>TRBV21-1
CASSKACLTYEQYF
>TRBV29-1
CSVEDPVLGSYEQYF
>TRBV27
CASSLIGGGGYTF
>TRBV9
CASSTCEQYF
>TRBV29-1
CSVGYAGQGYEQYF
>TRBV18
CASSPPVKAVGTQYF
>TRBV5-1
CASSQGQPFEKLFF
>TRBV2
CASIRQGDEELFF
>TRBV27
CASSLRSSRGPGQPQHF
>TRBV11-2
CASSLDLGFGTGGTEAFF
>TRBV12-5
CASGLVLAASYNEQFF
>TRBV11-2
CASSLIGQGPEQYF
>TRBV1
CTSSQRDISAGGIGELFF
>TRBV5-8
CASKPRPRDNEAFF
>TRBV15
CATSRGVNEKLFF
>TRBV10-3
CAISEVASSYNEQFF
>TRBV7-8
CASSLRGSYEQYF
>TRBV2
CASRTGINEQYF
>TRBV25-1
CASSEGTGNQPQHF
>TRBV18
CASSPTRDRKNIQYF
>TRBV11-2
CASYPDAASYNEQFF
>TRBV4-1
CASRSGGVSTDTQYF
>TRBV7-8
CASSLGDRVSEQYF
>TRBV6-5
CASSYSEGLYEQYF
>TRBV4-2
CASSQAGALEQYF